This passage covers 23 T cell receptor beta chains from one sample sequenced in a study of blood T cell repertoires in COVID-19. Assay: immunoSEQ multiplex PCR; the TCRdb copy retains only in-frame clones and omits some. In the table there are roughly 7,800 clones, about 86% of which are singletons. Source material: peripheral blood. These receptors were collected from a woman aged 45-60 years with active or convalescent COVID-19.

This chain connects TRBV18 to TRBJ2-7; 7 bases agree with TRBD2. This CDR3 is built from 14 residues. Germline V gene data show CDR1 as KGHSH and CDR2 as LQKENI. The V segment lost 3 bases and the J segment 2 bases; nucleotides outside the gene matches: 4. Here the CDR3 reads CASSPVRETYEQYF. The CDR3 bases are TGTGCCAGCTCACCTGTGCGGGAGACCTACGAGCAGTACTTC.

This chain connects TRBV2 to TRBJ2-3; 12 nucleotides match TRBD2. Germline values: CDR1 SNHLY, CDR2 FYNNEI. J was trimmed by 10 bases and V by 6 bases; bases with no gene match: 8. The CDR3 is 14 residues long. CDR3 in DNA: TGTGCCAGCAGCGCCCTAGCGGGGGGGTTTCCGCAGTATTTT. This sequence encodes CASSALAGGFPQYF.

This chain uses TRBV15 with TRBJ2-7; D gene uncertain. CDR1 is LNHNV, CDR2 YYDKDF, per germline (reference sequence). The CDR3 consists of 13 residues. Trimming took 0 bases from V and 0 from J, leaving 3 bases between them. Written as DNA, the CDR3 is TGTGCCACCAGCAGAGACAGCTCCTACGAGCAGTACTTC. Its protein product is CATSRDSSYEQYF. The full variable domain, with the rest looked up from reference TRBV15 and TRBJ2-7, is DAMVIQNPRYQVTQFGKPVTLSCSQTLNHNVMYWYQQKSSQAPKLLFHYYDKDFNNEADTPDNFQSRRPNTSFCFLDIRSPGLGDTAMYLCATSRDSSYEQYFGPGTRLTVT.

V gene TRBV28 combines with J gene TRBJ1-2; D gene ambiguous. The ends were cut back, 2 bases at V and 5 bases at J, with 15 bases in the middle. CDR3 size: 15 residues. CDR1 is MDHEN and CDR2 is SYDVKM in the germline V gene. As DNA, the CDR3 is TGTGCCAGCAGTTTAGGCCGGGTCCCGATATATGGCTACACCTTC. Translated, it gives CASSLGRVPIYGYTF.

The chain recombines TRBV10-1 with TRBJ2-7; 7 bases agree with TRBD1. Looked up from germline, CDR1 is WNHNN and CDR2 is SYGVQD (reference sequence). Unmatched junction bases numbered 4, after V lost 2 bases and J lost 0 bases. CDR3 length: 15 amino acids. CDR3 coding DNA: TGCGCCAGCAGTGAGGACAGGGTTGGCTCCTACGAGCAGTACTTC. Encoded protein: CASSEDRVGSYEQYF.

This chain joins TRBV7-2 and TRBJ2-4, with a tentative D call TRBD2 (6 bases). The CDR3 totals 15 residues. The germline V gene encodes CDR1 SGHTA and CDR2 FQGNSA. V lost 3 bases and J 1 base, leaving 10 bases between the germline ends. CDR3 sequence reads: CASSFQRGAKNIQYF. Written as DNA, the CDR3 is TGTGCCAGCAGCTTCCAACGGGGGGCCAAAAACATTCAGTACTTC.

The chain couples TRBV6-2 or TRBV6-3 to TRBJ1-1; maybe TRBD1 (5 bases). The CDR3 consists of 15 residues. Germline V gene sequence: CDR1 MNHEY, CDR2 SVGEGT. V was shortened by 2 bases and J by 1 base, with 11 bases between the two germline ends. CDR3 in DNA: TGTGCCAGCAGTTACCAACAGGTCCAGAACACTGAAGCTTTCTTT. Protein: CASSYQQVQNTEAFF.

The V call is TRBV4-3, the J call TRBJ1-4, with 8 bases lining up with TRBD1. The V segment lost 4 bases and the J segment 8 bases; nucleotides outside the gene matches: 3. This CDR3 has 13 residues. Germline-derived CDR1 and CDR2 are LGHNA and YSLEER. The DNA for the CDR3 is TGCGCCAGCAGCCTAGGGACAGGCGAAAAACTGTTTTTT. Amino acids: CASSLGTGEKLFF.

This chain joins TRBV2 and TRBJ1-1; unclear D gene. CDR1 is SNHLY, CDR2 FYNNEI, per germline. This CDR3 has 15 amino acids. V was cut by 1 base and J by 1 base, with 10 bases left in between. The CDR3 spells CASSEGLQRNTEAFF. As DNA, the CDR3 is TGTGCCAGCAGTGAAGGACTTCAGCGGAACACTGAAGCTTTCTTT. The entire variable domain, with the rest obtained from reference TRBV2 and TRBJ1-1, is as follows: EPEVTQTPSHQVTQMGQEVILRCVPISNHLYFYWYRQILGQKVEFLVSFYNNEISEKSEIFDDQFSVERPDGSNFTLKIRSTKLEDSAMYFCASSEGLQRNTEAFFGQGTRLTVV.

The rearrangement uses TRBV18 and TRBJ2-7; 12 bases align to TRBD2. The CDR3 is 15 amino acids. Germline-derived CDR1 and CDR2 are KGHSH and LQKENI. Trimming cost V 1 base and J 2 bases; bases outside gene matches: 0. CDR3: CASSPRTSGAYEQYF. The CDR3 nucleotides are TGTGCCAGCTCACCACGGACTAGCGGGGCCTACGAGCAGTACTTC. Based on the CDR3 plus reference TRBV18 and TRBJ2-7, the full variable domain is NAGVMQNPRHLVRRRGQEARLRCSPMKGHSHVYWYRQLPEEGLKFMVYLQKENIIDESGMPKERFSAEFPKEGPSILRIQQVVRGDSAAYFCASSPRTSGAYEQYFGPGTRLTVT.

The V and J genes are TRBV5-4 and TRBJ1-2, with 8 positions matching TRBD1. V lost 10 bases and J lost 8; bases outside the gene matches: 7. Germline V gene lookup returns CDR1 SGHNT and CDR2 YYREEE (reference sequence). The CDR3 is 11 amino acids. CDR3 protein: CAFWTGPGYTF. The DNA of the CDR3 is TGTGCCTTCTGGACAGGGCCGGGCTACACCTTC.

This clone was seen only a few times. This chain connects TRBV7-9 to TRBJ1-5, with D possibly being TRBD1 (5 bases). Germline V lookup: CDR1 SEHNR, CDR2 FQNEAQ (reference sequence). The CDR3 spans 13 residues. The germline V and J ends were trimmed by 7 bases and 6 bases, with 13 bases remaining between them. The DNA of the CDR3 is TGTGCCAGCACCACGGGGGGGTTTCAGCCCCAGCATTTT. Translated: CASTTGGFQPQHF.

This clone was detected only a few times. J is TRBJ2-3 and V is TRBV4-3; D is undetermined. The germline gives CDR1 LGHNA, CDR2 YSLEER. CDR3 length equals 14 residues. V shed 3 bases and J shed 2 bases, with 9 bases lying between them. The CDR3 spells CASSQRSHTDTQYF. The DNA for the CDR3 is TGCGCCAGCAGCCAGAGGAGCCACACAGATACGCAGTATTTT.

The chain carries TRBV30 and TRBJ1-2, with D unresolved. CDR3 length equals 12 residues. The V and J ends lost 3 bases and 4 bases respectively, with 9 bases between them. Germline CDR1 is GTSNPN and CDR2 is SVGIG (reference sequence). CDR3 loop: CAWRAPPYGYTF. CDR3 nucleotides: TGTGCCTGGAGAGCTCCACCCTATGGCTACACCTTC.

The rearrangement links TRBV30 to TRBJ2-7; 8 bases match TRBD2. This CDR3 has 12 amino acids. Germline values: CDR1 GTSNPN, CDR2 SVGIG (reference sequence). Trimming removed 2 bases from V and 6 bases from J; junction bases left unmatched: 3. In DNA form, the CDR3 reads TGTGCCTGGAGTACGGGAGGGGGCGAGCAGTACTTC. Translation: CAWSTGGGEQYF.

The chain employs TRBV11-2 and TRBJ1-1, with D unresolved. Per germline, CDR1 SGHAT and CDR2 FQNNGV. V lost 4 bases to trimming and J lost 1 base, with 10 bases between them. This CDR3 spans 14 amino acids. Here the CDR3 DNA reads TGTGCCAGCAGCTCGGCGGGCTCGAACACTGAAGCTTTCTTT. Its translation: CASSSAGSNTEAFF.

The chain couples TRBV3-1 (or the pseudogene TRBV3-2) to TRBJ2-2; D possibly corresponds to TRBD2 (6 bases). CDR1 and CDR2 from the germline V gene are LGHDT and YNNKEL (reference sequence). CDR3 length equals 16 residues. The V end lost 4 bases, the J end lost 3 bases, and 15 bases lay between the germline ends. CDR3 bases: TGTGCCAGCAGCCGGAACGGAGGGCCCTACACCGGGGAGCTGTTTTTT. Translating gives CASSRNGGPYTGELFF.

The rearrangement links TRBV3-1 (or the pseudogene TRBV3-2) to TRBJ1-2; no clear D. The V gene's germline CDR1 is LGHDT and CDR2 YNNKEL (reference sequence). The length of the CDR3 is 15 residues. V lost 0 bases and J 5 bases, leaving 13 bases between the germline ends. The DNA for the CDR3 is TGTGCCAGCAGCCAAGAGGTGGGCGGGAAATATGGCTACACCTTC. The encoded protein is CASSQEVGGKYGYTF.

The chain uses TRBV3-1 (or the pseudogene TRBV3-2) and TRBJ2-5; tentative D call: TRBD2 (5 bases). Trimming cost V 4 bases and J 1 base, with 7 bases left between them. Germline CDR1 is LGHDT and CDR2 is YNNKEL (reference sequence). CDR3 size: 13 residues. The CDR3 DNA follows: TGTGCCAGCAGCCTCGGAGGCCAAGAGACCCAGTACTTC. Its translation: CASSLGGQETQYF.

In its sample, this clone was seen a few times. The V gene is TRBV6-5, the J gene TRBJ1-5; no clear D gene. The CDR3 is 15 amino acids. Germline V gene sequence: CDR1 MNHEY, CDR2 SVGAGI. V was clipped by 6 bases and J by 0 bases, with 12 bases between them. CDR3 loop: CASSPESFSNQPQHF. CDR3 coding DNA: TGTGCCAGCAGCCCCGAGAGCTTTAGCAATCAGCCCCAGCATTTT.

This chain uses TRBV5-5 with TRBJ1-2, with unresolved D. Looked up from germline, CDR1 is SGHKS and CDR2 is YYEKEE (reference sequence). V lost 2 bases and J 5 bases, leaving 16 bases between the germline ends. This CDR3 is built from 15 residues. CDR3 DNA sequence: TGTGCCAGCAGCTTCAGAAACAGCCATAGGTATGGCTACACCTTC. Translation: CASSFRNSHRYGYTF.

V and J are TRBV6-5 and TRBJ1-2, with a weak D call TRBD1 (6 bases). The CDR3 consists of 13 residues. V was trimmed by 6 bases and J by 4 bases, leaving 12 bases between them. The germline gives CDR1 MNHEY, CDR2 SVGAGI. CDR3 in DNA: TGTGCCAGCAGCCCGGACAGATTCTATGGCTACACCTTC. This codes for CASSPDRFYGYTF.

This clone was detected only a few times. The rearrangement links TRBV9 to TRBJ2-7, with 10 nucleotides matching TRBD1. CDR1 is SGDLS, CDR2 YYNGEE, per germline. The CDR3 sequence is 14 residues long. The V and J ends lost 4 bases and 3 bases, in that order; junction bases with no gene match: 4. CDR3 protein: CASSPRTGGYEQYF. CDR3 nucleotides: TGTGCCAGCAGCCCGCGGACAGGGGGCTACGAGCAGTACTTC.